This T cell receptor (beta chain) derives from a study of cytomegalovirus exposure and HLA in healthy donors. Study-level results: TCR sequences were mostly rare, though some public TCRs occurred in many donors. Reports credit the classifier with highly specific, highly sensitive diagnosis of cytomegalovirus status. Listed as cytomegalovirus-associated were approximately 160 TCR beta chains.

Remarks on this clone: Its antigen is currently unknown.

With V trimmed by 0 bases and J by 4 bases, 17 bases remained unmatched. The length of the CDR3 is 19 residues. In germline, CDR1 is LNHDA, CDR2 SQIVND (reference sequence). This table comes from immunoSEQ multiplex PCR, and its TCRdb copy is limited to in-frame clones, with some not included. The sample lists about 190,000 clones, roughly 88% seen once, with about 1.5% in the top ten. This TCR came from a woman between 18 and 30 years old in good health and CMV-seronegative. Sequenced sample: PBMCs. The V and J genes are TRBV19 and TRBJ2-7, with TRBD1 matching over 8 bases. For the CDR3, the DNA is TGTGCCAGTAGTATAGATTTCTCCGTTACCGGCCAGGGGGCATACGAGCAGTACTTC. It codes for CASSIDFSVTGQGAYEQYF.